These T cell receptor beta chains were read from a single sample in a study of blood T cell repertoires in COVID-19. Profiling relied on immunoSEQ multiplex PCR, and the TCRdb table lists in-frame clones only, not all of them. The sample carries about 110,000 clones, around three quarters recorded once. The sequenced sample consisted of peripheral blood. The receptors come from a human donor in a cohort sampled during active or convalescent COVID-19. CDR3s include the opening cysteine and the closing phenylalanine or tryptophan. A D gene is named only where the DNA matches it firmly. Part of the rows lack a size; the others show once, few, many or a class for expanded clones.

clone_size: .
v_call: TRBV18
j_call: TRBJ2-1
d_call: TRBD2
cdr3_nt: TGTGCCAGCTCACCACCGTGGGGGGGGACCTACAATGAGCAGTTCTTC
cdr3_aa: CASSPPWGGTYNEQFF

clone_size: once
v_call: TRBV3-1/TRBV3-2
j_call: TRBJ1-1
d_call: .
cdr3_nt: TGTGCCAGCAGCCAAGATAAGCATGGTTGGGCAGGGAAGTTCACTGAAGCTTTCTTT
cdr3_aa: CASSQDKHGWAGKFTEAFF

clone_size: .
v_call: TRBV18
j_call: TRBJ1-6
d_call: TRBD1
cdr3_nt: TGTGCCAGCTCGCACACCGGGACAGGGACAGTTTCACCCCTCCACTTT
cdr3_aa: CASSHTGTGTVSPLHF

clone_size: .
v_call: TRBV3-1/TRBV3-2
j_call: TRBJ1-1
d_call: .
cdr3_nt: TGTGCCAGCAGCCAAGGTCGTAGTCGGGTGAACACTGAAGCTTTCTTT
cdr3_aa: CASSQGRSRVNTEAFF

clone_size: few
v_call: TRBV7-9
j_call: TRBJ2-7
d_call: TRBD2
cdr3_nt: TGTGCCAGCAAGCGGGACCAAGGGCCCTACGAGCAGTACTTC
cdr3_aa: CASKRDQGPYEQYF

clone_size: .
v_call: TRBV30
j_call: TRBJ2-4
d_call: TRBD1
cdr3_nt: TGTGCCTGGAACCCAAAAGGTCCCGGACAGGGGAAAAACATTCAGTACTTC
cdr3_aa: CAWNPKGPGQGKNIQYF

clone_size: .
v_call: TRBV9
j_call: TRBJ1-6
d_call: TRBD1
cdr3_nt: TGTGCCAGCAGCGCCGGGACAGGGGCCAGGCGGGGGAGTAATTCACCCCTCCACTTT
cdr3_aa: CASSAGTGARRGSNSPLHF

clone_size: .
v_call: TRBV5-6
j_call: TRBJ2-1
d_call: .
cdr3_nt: TGTGCCAGCAGCGCCACCCCGGGACATTACTCCTACAATGAGCAGTTCTTC
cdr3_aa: CASSATPGHYSYNEQFF

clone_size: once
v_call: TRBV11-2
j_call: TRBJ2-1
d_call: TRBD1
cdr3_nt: TGTGCCAGCAGCTACGTTTTGGGACAGGACTCCTACAATGAGCAGTTCTTC
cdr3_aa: CASSYVLGQDSYNEQFF

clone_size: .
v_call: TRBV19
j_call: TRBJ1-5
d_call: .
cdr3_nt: TGTGCCAGTACCCCAAACAGGGTTAGCAATCAGCCCCAGCATTTT
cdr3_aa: CASTPNRVSNQPQHF

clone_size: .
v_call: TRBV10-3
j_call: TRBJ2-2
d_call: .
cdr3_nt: TGTGCCATCAGGAGTCCCACCGGGGAGCTGTTTTTT
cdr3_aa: CAIRSPTGELFF

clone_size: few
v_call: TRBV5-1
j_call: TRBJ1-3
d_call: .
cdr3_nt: TGCGCCAGCAGCCCAGACAGGTTAGGAGTCTCTGGAAACACCATATATTTT
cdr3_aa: CASSPDRLGVSGNTIYF

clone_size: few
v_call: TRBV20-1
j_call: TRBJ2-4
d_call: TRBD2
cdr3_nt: TGCAGTGCTAGTGACGAAGGACTAGCGGGGGGGTTCCTAGCCAAAAACATTCAGTACTTC
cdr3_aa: CSASDEGLAGGFLAKNIQYF

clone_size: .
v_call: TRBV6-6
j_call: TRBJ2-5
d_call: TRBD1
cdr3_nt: TGTGCCACCCGACAGGGGTACCAAGAGACCCAGTACTTC
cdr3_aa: CATRQGYQETQYF

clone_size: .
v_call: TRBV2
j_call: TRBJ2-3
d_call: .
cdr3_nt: TGTGCCAGCAGTGAGGCAGGGGTAGGAGATACGCAGTATTTT
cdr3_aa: CASSEAGVGDTQYF

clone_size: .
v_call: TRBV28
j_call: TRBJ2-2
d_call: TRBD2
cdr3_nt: TGTGCCAGCAGACCAATAGCGGGAGTGCGTACCGGGGAGCTGTTTTTT
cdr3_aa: CASRPIAGVRTGELFF

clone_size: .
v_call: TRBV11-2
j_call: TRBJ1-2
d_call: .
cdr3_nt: TGTGCCAGCAGGTTGGGGCAGCAGGGGACCTATGGCTACACCTTC
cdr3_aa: CASRLGQQGTYGYTF

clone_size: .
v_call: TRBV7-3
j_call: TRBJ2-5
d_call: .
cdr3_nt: TGTGCCAGCAGCCCGACTCGCCGAGAGACCCAGTACTTC
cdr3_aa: CASSPTRRETQYF

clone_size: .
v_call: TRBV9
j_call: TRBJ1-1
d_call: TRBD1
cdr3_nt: TGTGCCAGCAGCGCCAGGGGGCAGGACACTGAAGCTTTCTTT
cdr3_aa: CASSARGQDTEAFF

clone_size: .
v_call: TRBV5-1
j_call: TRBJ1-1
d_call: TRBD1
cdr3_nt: TGCGCCAGCAGGACAGGGACAGGGTCTGGCACTGAAGCTTTCTTT
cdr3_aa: CASRTGTGSGTEAFF

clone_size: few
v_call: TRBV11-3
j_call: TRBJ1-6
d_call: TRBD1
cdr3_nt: TGTGCCAGCAGCCGAGGACAGGTCGACTCACCCCTCCACTTT
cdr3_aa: CASSRGQVDSPLHF

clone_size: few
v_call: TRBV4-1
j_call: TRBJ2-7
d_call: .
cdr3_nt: TGCGCCAGCAGCCAATCTGAGAACTCCTACGAGCAGTACTTC
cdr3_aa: CASSQSENSYEQYF

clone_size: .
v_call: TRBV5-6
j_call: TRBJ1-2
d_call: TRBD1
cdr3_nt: TGTGCCAGCAGCTTGGTTAGTGGGACAGGGGTCGGCTACACCTTC
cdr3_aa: CASSLVSGTGVGYTF

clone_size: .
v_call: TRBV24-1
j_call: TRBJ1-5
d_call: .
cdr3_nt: TGTGCCACCAGTCCGGGAGGTGATAGCAATCAGCCCCAGCATTTT
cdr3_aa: CATSPGGDSNQPQHF

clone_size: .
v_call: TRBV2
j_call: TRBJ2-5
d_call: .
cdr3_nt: TGTGCCAGCAGTGAAGGCTTCAGGGATTTCTTCGAGACCCAGTACTTC
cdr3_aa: CASSEGFRDFFETQYF

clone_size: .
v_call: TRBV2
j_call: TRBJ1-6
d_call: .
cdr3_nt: TGTGCCAGCAGGCTGCAGGGGCAGTCCTATAATTCACCCCTCCACTTT
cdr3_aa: CASRLQGQSYNSPLHF

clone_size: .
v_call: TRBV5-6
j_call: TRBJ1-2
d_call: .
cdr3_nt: TGTGCCAGCAGCACAAGGACAGCGAGGGCGGGCTATGGCTACACCTTC
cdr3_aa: CASSTRTARAGYGYTF

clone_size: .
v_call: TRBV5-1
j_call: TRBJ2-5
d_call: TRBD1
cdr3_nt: TGCGCCAGCAGTTACAGGGGGCGGGACGAGACCCAGTACTTC
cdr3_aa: CASSYRGRDETQYF

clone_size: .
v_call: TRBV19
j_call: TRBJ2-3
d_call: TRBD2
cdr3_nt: TGTGCCAGTAGTATTCCCTCGGCTAGCGGTCCGGGCGATACGCAGTATTTT
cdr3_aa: CASSIPSASGPGDTQYF

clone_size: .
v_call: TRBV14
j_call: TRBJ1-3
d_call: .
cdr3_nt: TGTGCCAGCAGTTGGACATACTCTGGAAACACCATATATTTT
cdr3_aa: CASSWTYSGNTIYF

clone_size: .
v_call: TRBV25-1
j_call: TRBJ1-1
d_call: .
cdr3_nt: TGTGCCAGCAGTATAACAGGGAACACTGAAGCTTTCTTT
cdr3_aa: CASSITGNTEAFF

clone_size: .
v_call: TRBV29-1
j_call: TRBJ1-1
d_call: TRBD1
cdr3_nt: TGCAGCGTCAAAACAGGGGGAAGCACTGAAGCTTTCTTT
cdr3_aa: CSVKTGGSTEAFF

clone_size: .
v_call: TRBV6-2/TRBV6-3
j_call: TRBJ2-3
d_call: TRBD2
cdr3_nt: TGTGCCAGCAGTTACTTAGCGGGGGGGCCGACAGATACGCAGTATTTT
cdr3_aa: CASSYLAGGPTDTQYF

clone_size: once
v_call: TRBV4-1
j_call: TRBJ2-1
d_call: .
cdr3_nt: TGCGCCAGCAGCCCCCGGTTGACAGACAATGAGCAGTTCTTC
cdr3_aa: CASSPRLTDNEQFF

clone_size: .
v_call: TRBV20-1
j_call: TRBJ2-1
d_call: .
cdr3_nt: TGCAGTGCTAGTTTCCGGCAGGGGCGAAATGAGCAGTTCTTC
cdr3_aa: CSASFRQGRNEQFF

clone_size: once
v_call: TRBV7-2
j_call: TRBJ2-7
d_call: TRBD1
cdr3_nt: TGTGCCAGCAGCCCAGGGACAGGGTTGCGCTCCGAGCAGTACTTC
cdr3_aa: CASSPGTGLRSEQYF

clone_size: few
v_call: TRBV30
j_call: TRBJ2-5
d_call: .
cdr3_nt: TGTGCCTGGAGTTTAGACAGTGTCCAAGAGACCCAGTACTTC
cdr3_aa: CAWSLDSVQETQYF

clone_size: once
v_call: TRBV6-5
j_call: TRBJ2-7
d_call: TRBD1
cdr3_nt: TGTGCCAGCAGGCGGGACAGGGCCTCCTACGAGCAGTACTTC
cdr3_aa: CASRRDRASYEQYF

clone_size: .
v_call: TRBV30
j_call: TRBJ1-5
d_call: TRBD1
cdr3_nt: TGTGCCTGGAGTGCGACAGGGAACAATCAGCCCCAGCATTTT
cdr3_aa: CAWSATGNNQPQHF

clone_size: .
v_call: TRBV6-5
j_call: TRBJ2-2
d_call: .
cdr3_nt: TGTGCCAGCATACATACGACCGGGGAGCTGTTTTTT
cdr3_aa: CASIHTTGELFF

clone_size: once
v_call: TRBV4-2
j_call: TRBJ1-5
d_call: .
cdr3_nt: TGTGCCAGCAGCCCGAAGGGTAGGTCAGGGAATACAAATCAGCCCCAGCATTTT
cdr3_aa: CASSPKGRSGNTNQPQHF

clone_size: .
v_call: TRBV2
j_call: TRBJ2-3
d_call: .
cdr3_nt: TGTGCCAGCAGTGAAGCGCGGGCTGTGGGTGATACGCAGTATTTT
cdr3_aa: CASSEARAVGDTQYF

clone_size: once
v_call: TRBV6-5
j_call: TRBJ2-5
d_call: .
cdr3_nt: TGTGCCAGCGCACTGATCGAGACCCAGTACTTC
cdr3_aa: CASALIETQYF

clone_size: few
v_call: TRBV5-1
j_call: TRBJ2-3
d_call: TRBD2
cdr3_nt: TGCGCCAGCAGCTTGGGGCTAGCGGGAGGGCGTACAGATACGCAGTATTTT
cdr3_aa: CASSLGLAGGRTDTQYF